The clone carrying this TCR beta chain has more than one count but fewer than ten. The sample is drawn from a study of blood T cell repertoires in COVID-19. Turning to the study itself: PBMCs, B-cell-depleted T cells, or T cells were the source of the cDNA or gDNA that made up the material.

Original methodology: Amplification of reference gene primers was used by the study to estimate nucleated cell counts. Clones were read by immunoSEQ multiplex PCR, and TCRdb kept only the in-frame ones, dropping some. D and trimming were read from the DNA, whereas the V and J calls and clone size are those reported in that table. The sample includes approximately 190,000 clones, around 84% seen only once; the top ten take roughly 5.7%. Trimming removed 1 base at V and 6 bases at J, with 10 bases between. This CDR3 is 13 amino acids long. Looked up from germline, CDR1 is SEHNR and CDR2 is FQNEAQ (reference sequence).

This TCR was sampled from a man older than 75 with acute or convalescent COVID-19. The sample was peripheral blood. V and J are TRBV7-9 and TRBJ2-7, with D possibly matching TRBD2 (5 bases). CDR3 in amino acids: CASSLGSTSEQYF. In DNA, the CDR3 is TGTGCCAGCAGCTTAGGCTCTACTAGCGAGCAGTACTTC.